The 20 T cell receptor beta chains in this list originate from one sample, sequenced in a study of blood T cell repertoires in COVID-19. Sequencing used immunoSEQ multiplex PCR; TCRdb keeps in-frame clones, though not all of them. This table holds hundreds of thousands of clones, 86% found once. Sequencing input: peripheral blood. These receptors originate from a woman aged 25-40 years with active or convalescent COVID-19.

V is TRBV19 and J is TRBJ1-2; possibly TRBD1 for D (5 bases). The CDR3 is 13 amino acids. Germline values: CDR1 LNHDA, CDR2 SQIVND (reference sequence). V was clipped by 5 bases and J by 7 bases, with 14 bases between them. Here the CDR3 DNA reads TGTGCCAGTAGTGGCAGGGTATTCAGTGGCTACACCTTC. This codes for CASSGRVFSGYTF.

There are a few counts of this clone. The rearrangement links TRBV27 to TRBJ1-5; D might be TRBD1 (5 bases). The V end lost 5 bases, the J end lost 5 bases, and 10 bases lay between the germline ends. The CDR3 spans 13 residues. CDR1 MNHEY and CDR2 SMNVEV come from the germline V gene (reference sequence). CDR3 sequence reads: CASSLTADQPQHF. The CDR3 nucleotides are TGTGCCAGCAGTCTGACAGCCGATCAGCCCCAGCATTTT.

V is TRBV7-2 and J is TRBJ2-1, with TRBD2 matching over 7 bases. V was clipped by 2 bases and J by 4 bases; unmatched bases: 5. The CDR3 has 15 amino acids. Germline V gene lookup returns CDR1 SGHTA and CDR2 FQGNSA. CDR3 region: CASSLYPAGYNEQFF. The CDR3 nucleotides are TGTGCCAGCAGCTTATATCCAGCGGGGTACAATGAGCAGTTCTTC.

In its sample, this clone was seen once. The sample contains more than one DNA sequence encoding this CDR3. The chain combines TRBV5-1 with TRBJ1-1, with 8 bases aligning to TRBD1. Per the germline V gene, CDR1 is SGHRS and CDR2 is YFSETQ. There are 13 residues in the CDR3. Germline trimming cut 1 base from V and 4 bases from J; bases unmatched to any gene: 0. The CDR3 loop is CASSLTGGTEAFF. DNA of the CDR3: TGCGCCAGCAGCTTGACAGGGGGCACTGAAGCTTTCTTT.

The chain is built from TRBV5-6 and TRBJ1-1, with D unclear. Trimming took off 5 bases at V and 0 bases at J, with 11 bases between the two ends. The germline gives CDR1 SGHDT, CDR2 YYEEEE. CDR3 size: 14 residues. The CDR3 reads CASRILLMNTEAFF. Here the CDR3 DNA reads TGTGCCAGCAGAATACTACTGATGAACACTGAAGCTTTCTTT.

This clone was detected once. V is TRBV18 and J is TRBJ1-2; no reliable D call. The CDR3 has 15 amino acids. CDR1 KGHSH and CDR2 LQKENI come from the germline V gene. V shed 2 bases and J shed 6 bases, with 16 bases lying between them. CDR3 bases: TGTGCCAGCTCACCAACAAACAGCCTGATACATGGCTACACCTTC. Residues: CASSPTNSLIHGYTF.

The V call is TRBV6-5, the J call TRBJ1-6, with 8 positions matching TRBD1. Trimming took 7 bases from V and 7 from J; bases not matched to a gene: 6. CDR1 is MNHEY, CDR2 SVGAGI, per germline. The CDR3 length is 14 residues. The CDR3 sequence is CASTPTGANSPLHF. In DNA, the CDR3 is TGTGCCAGCACCCCGACAGGGGCCAATTCACCCCTCCACTTT.

As DNA, the CDR3 is TGTGCCAGCTCACCGGGACAGGGGTCCGAGCAGTACTTC. Translation gives CASSPGQGSEQYF. This chain uses TRBV18 with TRBJ2-7; 10 bases fit TRBD1. In germline, CDR1 is KGHSH, CDR2 LQKENI. With 3 bases clipped from V and 6 bases from J, the junction kept 2 bases outside the gene matches. The CDR3 runs 13 residues. Complete variable domain (other parts from reference TRBV18 and TRBJ2-7): NAGVMQNPRHLVRRRGQEARLRCSPMKGHSHVYWYRQLPEEGLKFMVYLQKENIIDESGMPKERFSAEFPKEGPSILRIQQVVRGDSAAYFCASSPGQGSEQYFGPGTRLTVT.

The chain employs TRBV19 and TRBJ2-7, with unresolved D. CDR3 length: 12 residues. Per germline, CDR1 LNHDA and CDR2 SQIVND (reference sequence). Trimming removed 7 bases at V and 2 bases at J, with 9 bases between. CDR3 protein: CASTNSTYEQYF. The CDR3, as DNA: TGTGCCAGTACCAATTCTACCTACGAGCAGTACTTC.

The chain uses TRBV19 and TRBJ2-4; a possible D gene is TRBD2 (5 bases). Germline V lookup: CDR1 LNHDA, CDR2 SQIVND (reference sequence). The CDR3 contains 19 residues. The V and J ends lost 8 bases and 6 bases respectively, with 32 bases between them. This CDR3 reads CASARLRAGAGDPANIQYF. The CDR3 coding sequence is TGTGCCAGTGCCCGACTGAGGGCGGGTGCCGGCGACCCTGCAAACATTCAGTACTTC.

V and J are TRBV4-1 and TRBJ1-1, with 10 bases identical to TRBD1. In germline, CDR1 is MGHRA, CDR2 YSYEKL. Unmatched junction bases numbered 12, after V lost 5 bases and J lost 0 bases. This CDR3 spans 18 amino acids. The CDR3 spells CASSKGGQGRSMNTEAFF. In nucleotides, the CDR3 is TGCGCCAGCAGCAAAGGGGGACAGGGGCGCTCTATGAACACTGAAGCTTTCTTT.

This clone was counted between two and nine times. V is TRBV2 and J is TRBJ1-2; 8 bases are a match to TRBD1. Germline CDR1 reads SNHLY; CDR2 reads FYNNEI. The CDR3 extends over 17 amino acids. J gave up 3 bases and V 4 bases, and 13 bases lay outside the gene matches. The CDR3 sequence is CASSAHRTGMIDYGYTF. The CDR3 DNA reads as TGTGCCAGCAGTGCGCATAGGACAGGGATGATTGACTATGGCTACACCTTC. Looking up the rest from reference TRBV2 and TRBJ1-2 gives the full variable domain: EPEVTQTPSHQVTQMGQEVILRCVPISNHLYFYWYRQILGQKVEFLVSFYNNEISEKSEIFDDQFSVERPDGSNFTLKIRSTKLEDSAMYFCASSAHRTGMIDYGYTFGSGTRLTVV.

For this clone: Other DNA sequences within the sample encode an identical CDR3. V gene TRBV5-1 combines with J gene TRBJ1-1; D gene unclear. Germline V gene sequence: CDR1 SGHRS, CDR2 YFSETQ. The V gene lost 5 bases and the J gene lost 5 bases, with 13 bases spanning the gap. CDR3 length: 13 amino acids. CDR3 in amino acids: CASSLGGGTEAFF. CDR3 bases: TGCGCCAGCAGTCTGGGCGGAGGGACTGAAGCTTTCTTT.

In regard to this clone: This may be a read error, as it is one base from a much larger clone. The J gene is TRBJ1-1, the V gene TRBV5-1, with no clear D. The CDR3 covers 13 residues. CDR1 is SGHRS and CDR2 is YFSETQ in the germline V gene. The CDR3 nucleotides read TGCGTCAGCAGCTCCCGGGGGAACACTGAAGCTTTCTTT. Amino acids: CVSSSRGNTEAFF.

The V gene is TRBV19, the J gene TRBJ1-3, with D possibly matching TRBD1 (5 bases). There are 14 residues in the CDR3. V lost 2 bases and J lost 8, with 13 bases in between. In germline, CDR1 is LNHDA, CDR2 SQIVND (reference sequence). The DNA of the CDR3 is TGTGCCAGTAGTATATCACAGGCTCGAGACACCATATATTTT. Encoded protein: CASSISQARDTIYF. Full variable domain (rest looked up from reference TRBV19 and TRBJ1-3): DGGITQSPKYLFRKEGQNVTLSCEQNLNHDAMYWYRQDPGQGLRLIYYSQIVNDFQKGDIAEGYSVSREKKESFPLTVTSAQKNPTAFYLCASSISQARDTIYFGEGSWLTVV.

The V gene is TRBV4-2, the J gene TRBJ1-5; the D is unclear. The germline gives CDR1 LGHNA, CDR2 YNFKEQ. The CDR3 sequence is 13 residues long. V lost 0 bases and J 15 bases, leaving 15 bases between the germline ends. CDR3 in amino acids: CASSQEVREVPHF. The CDR3 DNA sequence: TGTGCCAGCAGCCAAGAGGTGCGTGAGGTGCCGCATTTT.

CDR3 residues: CSAPKSGTQYF. In DNA form, the CDR3 reads TGCAGTGCCCCGAAGAGTGGGACCCAGTACTTC. J is TRBJ2-5 and V is TRBV20-1; D gene unclear. The V gene lost 6 bases and the J gene lost 7 bases, with 12 bases spanning the gap. Germline V gene data show CDR1 as DFQATT and CDR2 as SNEGSKA (reference sequence). The CDR3 is made up of 11 amino acids.

The chain combines TRBV5-1 with TRBJ2-7, with 13 positions matching TRBD2. The CDR3 runs 15 residues. Germline assignment: CDR1 SGHRS and CDR2 YFSETQ. The V segment lost 3 bases and the J segment 4 bases; nucleotides outside the gene matches: 4. The CDR3 loop is CASSSGTSGVYEQYF. CDR3 in DNA: TGCGCCAGCAGCTCCGGGACTAGCGGGGTTTACGAGCAGTACTTC.

The gene calls are TRBV6-5 and TRBJ2-1; TRBD2 matches at 10 bases. Germline CDR1 reads MNHEY; CDR2 reads SVGAGI. The CDR3 spans 14 residues. The trim removed 6 bases at V and 9 bases at J, leaving 8 bases unmatched. CDR3 loop: CASRSGGAWGEQFF. CDR3 coding DNA: TGTGCCAGCAGAAGCGGGGGGGCCTGGGGTGAGCAGTTCTTC.

The rearrangement joins TRBV25-1 to TRBJ1-1; D is possibly TRBD1 (5 bases). CDR1 and CDR2 from the germline V gene are MGHDK and SYGVNS. The CDR3 is made up of 14 amino acids. Trimming cost V 6 bases and J 6 bases, with 17 bases left between them. The CDR3 loop reads CASRSRGDEAEAFF. DNA for the CDR3: TGTGCCAGCAGGTCCCGGGGGGATGAAGCTGAAGCTTTCTTT.